This is a list of T cell receptor beta chains from one sample in a study of blood T cell repertoires in COVID-19. Clones were sequenced by immunoSEQ multiplex PCR, and TCRdb holds only the in-frame ones, with some missing. The table records approximately 60,000 clones, 86% of them present only once. Input material: peripheral blood. Receptors originate from a man in his fifties or sixties with active COVID-19. The CDR3 runs from the conserved cysteine through the conserved F or W. A D gene is named only where the DNA matches it firmly. Clone sizes are given selectively: once, few, many, or a class where the clone is expanded.

>-|TRBJ1-2|TRBV28|-
TGTGCCAGCAGTTTATCGACATTAGCTAACTATGGCTACACCTTC
CASSLSTLANYGYTF
>-|TRBJ1-5|TRBV25-1|-
TGTGCCAGCAGTGATCAGGGGCCGTCTCAGCCCCAGCATTTT
CASSDQGPSQPQHF
>TRBD2|TRBJ2-1|TRBV6-1|-
TGTGCCAGCAGTGAAGGAGCGGGAATATACAATGAGCAGTTCTTC
CASSEGAGIYNEQFF
>TRBD1|TRBJ1-2|TRBV7-8|-
TGTGCCAGCAGGTCAGACAGGGTGGATGGCTACACCTTC
CASRSDRVDGYTF
>-|TRBJ2-2|TRBV6-2/TRBV6-3|-
TGTGCCAGCAGTTACGGGAGGAACACCGGGGAGCTGTTTTTT
CASSYGRNTGELFF
>TRBD1|TRBJ2-1|TRBV24-1|-
TGTGCCACCAGTGAAGTCGGGACAGGAGACAATGAGCAGTTCTTC
CATSEVGTGDNEQFF
>-|TRBJ2-2|TRBV3-1/TRBV3-2|-
TGTGCCAGCAGCCAAGATAATAGTGCGAACACCGGGGAGCTGTTTTTT
CASSQDNSANTGELFF
>-|TRBJ1-2|TRBV24-1|-
TGTGCCACCTCCAGGGGCGCGACTGGCTACACCTTC
CATSRGATGYTF
>-|TRBJ2-2|TRBV19|few
TGTGCCAGTAACCCCTGGGGCGGCACCGGGGAGCTGTTTTTT
CASNPWGGTGELFF
>-|TRBJ2-5|TRBV7-4|-
TGTGCCAGCAGCTGCGACGGGTCGGTTTGGGAGACCCAGTACTTC
CASSCDGSVWETQYF
>TRBD2|TRBJ2-4|TRBV15|-
TGTGCCACCAGCTTGGGGAGCGGGAGCGTAAAAAACATTCAGTACTTC
CATSLGSGSVKNIQYF
>-|TRBJ1-6|TRBV5-1|-
TGCGCCAGCAGCTGGACACAGGGAAGTGGTTCACCCCTCCACTTT
CASSWTQGSGSPLHF
>TRBD1|TRBJ1-2|TRBV2|-
TGTGCCAGCAGGCGGCAGGGGGTTTATGGCTACACCTTC
CASRRQGVYGYTF
>TRBD2|TRBJ2-1|TRBV19|-
TGTGCCAGTAGTACTAGCGGGAGGAATGAGCAGTTCTTC
CASSTSGRNEQFF
>TRBD2|TRBJ2-1|TRBV7-2|-
TGTGCCAGCAGCCTAGCGGTGAGCTCCTACAATGAGCAGTTCTTC
CASSLAVSSYNEQFF
>TRBD2|TRBJ2-2|TRBV7-2|-
TGTGCCAGCAGCTTAGTTAGGCTAGCGGGAGCCACCGGGGAGCTGTTTTTT
CASSLVRLAGATGELFF
>-|TRBJ2-7|TRBV5-4|-
TGTGCCAGCAGCTGGGAACAGCGGGGTAGGGGGGAGCAGTACTTC
CASSWEQRGRGEQYF
>TRBD2|TRBJ2-6|TRBV3-1/TRBV3-2|-
TGTGCCAGCAGTCAATATAGCGGGGGGGACGGCTCTGGGGCCAACGTCCTGACTTTC
CASSQYSGGDGSGANVLTF
>-|TRBJ2-5|TRBV29-1|-
TGCAGCGTCAACGTGGGGGAGGTAGCCCAGTACTTC
CSVNVGEVAQYF
>-|TRBJ1-2|TRBV18|-
TGTGCCAGCTCACTGGGAGGCAGTGGCTACACCTTC
CASSLGGSGYTF
>TRBD2|TRBJ2-7|TRBV4-2|few
TGTGCCAGCAGCCCTATAGCGGGAGGGCCTTACGAGCAGTACTTC
CASSPIAGGPYEQYF
>-|TRBJ1-4|TRBV6-5|-
TGTGCCAGCAGTCCCTGGAGCTCTAATGAAAAACTGTTTTTT
CASSPWSSNEKLFF
>TRBD2|TRBJ2-3|TRBV4-1|-
TGCGCCAGCAGCCAGGATCGGCTAGCGGGAGTGGTCGGAAATACGCAGTATTTT
CASSQDRLAGVVGNTQYF
>TRBD1|TRBJ2-3|TRBV12-3/TRBV12-4|-
TGTGCCAGCAGTCCCGACAGGGAGACGCAGTATTTT
CASSPDRETQYF
>TRBD1|TRBJ1-2|TRBV27|-
TGTGCCACCAGGACAGGGGGCTTTGGCTACACCTTC
CATRTGGFGYTF
>TRBD2|TRBJ2-2|TRBV5-1|-
TGCGCCAGCAGCGCCGGGACTAGCGGGAGTACCGGGGAGCTGTTTTTT
CASSAGTSGSTGELFF
>TRBD2|TRBJ2-3|TRBV5-1|-
TGCGCCAGCAGCCCGACTAGCGGGGGCAGAGATACGCAGTATTTT
CASSPTSGGRDTQYF
>-|TRBJ1-1|TRBV5-1|-
TGCGCCAGCAGCCCATCAGGGAACACTGAAGCTTTCTTT
CASSPSGNTEAFF
>-|TRBJ1-5|TRBV2|-
TGTGCCAGCAGGACAGAACTTAGCAATCAGCCCCAGCATTTT
CASRTELSNQPQHF
>TRBD1|TRBJ1-6|TRBV28|-
TGTGCCAGCAGCCCAGGGGGCCATAATTCACCCCTCCACTTT
CASSPGGHNSPLHF
>-|TRBJ2-1|TRBV7-9|once
TGTGCCAGCAGCCTTTACGCGGGATTCTACAATGAGCAGTTCTTC
CASSLYAGFYNEQFF
>TRBD2|TRBJ2-1|TRBV7-8|-
TGTGCCAGCAGCCTCAGGACTAGCGGGTTTAGCTCCTACAATGAGCAGTTCTTC
CASSLRTSGFSSYNEQFF
>-|TRBJ2-7|TRBV7-2|-
TGTGCCAGCAGCTTGGGCGGGGCCTTCCACTACGAGCAGTACTTC
CASSLGGAFHYEQYF
>-|TRBJ2-7|TRBV7-2|-
TGTGCCAGCAGCCGCGGGGCGGCGTATAGCGAGCAGTACTTC
CASSRGAAYSEQYF
>TRBD1|TRBJ2-1|TRBV7-9|-
TGTGCCAGCAGCCCCCCGCTCCGGGACAGGCTTTACAATGAGCAGTTCTTC
CASSPPLRDRLYNEQFF
>TRBD1|TRBJ1-2|TRBV11-2|once
TGTGCCAGCAGCTCCGGGACAGGGCTATATGGCTACACCTTC
CASSSGTGLYGYTF
>TRBD1|TRBJ1-2|TRBV6-6|-
TGTGCCAGCAGTGGGACAGCGGGCTACACCTTC
CASSGTAGYTF
>-|TRBJ1-2|TRBV6-6|-
TGTGCCAGCACTCTCGGGTCGGTGTACTATGGCTACACCTTC
CASTLGSVYYGYTF
>-|TRBJ2-4|TRBV14|-
TGTGCCAGCAGCCCCGGGACACCTTTTGGGAACATTCAGTACTTC
CASSPGTPFGNIQYF
>TRBD1|TRBJ1-6|TRBV18|-
TGTGCCAGCTCACCCTCAGGACAGGGGTTGAGCTCCTATAATTCACCCCTCCACTTT
CASSPSGQGLSSYNSPLHF
>-|TRBJ1-1|TRBV5-1|-
TGCGCCAGCAGCTCGGGGGATCTGACACCTAACACTGAAGCTTTCTTT
CASSSGDLTPNTEAFF
>-|TRBJ2-3|TRBV27|-
TGTGCCAGCAGTTTATTTGGGGGCCCCGCGGATACGCAGTATTTT
CASSLFGGPADTQYF
>-|TRBJ1-5|TRBV7-9|-
TGTGCCAGCAGCCCCATCGGGGGGCAGGGACAGCCCCAGCATTTT
CASSPIGGQGQPQHF
>-|TRBJ2-7|TRBV6-6|-
TGTGCCAGCAGCCCTACAGGGAACGACGACGAGCAGTACTTC
CASSPTGNDDEQYF
>TRBD2|TRBJ2-7|TRBV28|-
TGTGCCAGCAGTCCAGGGACTAGCGGGACCTACGAGCAGTACTTC
CASSPGTSGTYEQYF
>TRBD1|TRBJ2-7|TRBV5-1|-
TGCGCCAGCAGCTCCAACAGGGGGTTCCACGAGCAGTACTTC
CASSSNRGFHEQYF
>TRBD2|TRBJ2-3|TRBV6-4|-
TGTGCCAGCAGTGAGGGCGGGGGGTTCACAACGCAGTATTTT
CASSEGGGFTTQYF
>TRBD2|TRBJ2-4|TRBV6-2/TRBV6-3|-
TGTGCCAGCAGTTCGCTAGCGGGAGGGCCGGGCAAAAACATTCAGTACTTC
CASSSLAGGPGKNIQYF
>TRBD2|TRBJ2-7|TRBV27|-
TGTGCCAGCAGTTTAGCGGGGGGCTCTACCTACGAGCAGTACTTC
CASSLAGGSTYEQYF
>-|TRBJ2-4|TRBV14|-
TGTGCCAGCAGCCAAGTTGGCAGGCCAGGGGACATTCAGTACTTC
CASSQVGRPGDIQYF
>TRBD1|TRBJ1-4|TRBV28|once
TGTGCCGCAAGGGGGCCTAATGAAAAACTGTTTTTT
CAARGPNEKLFF
>-|TRBJ2-3|TRBV7-3|-
TGTGCCAGCAGCTTAAACGTAGCTTCTGGAGATACGCAGTATTTT
CASSLNVASGDTQYF
>-|TRBJ2-3|TRBV7-8|few
TGTGCCAGCAGCTTAATGGGGCTAGTTAACGCAGATACGCAGTATTTT
CASSLMGLVNADTQYF